This TCR beta chain was found in a study of blood T cell repertoires in COVID-19. For the study at large: Specimens from acute and convalescent COVID-19 originated in the United States, Italy and Spain.

CDR3 length: 16 amino acids. Trimming took 6 bases from V and 3 from J, leaving 19 bases between them. CDR1 is SGHTA and CDR2 is FQGTGA in the germline V gene. In the authors' methods: The authors estimated nucleated cell counts from reference gene primer amplification. Method: immunoSEQ multiplex PCR; TCRdb's copy keeps in-frame clones and lacks some. The DNA gave D and trimming, while V, J and clone size come from that table. The sample includes nearly 250,000 clones, around 88% of them seen just once. Participants were aged roughly 18 to 90 years from about two dozen US areas. What the recovered Cohort 3 donors had was two negative PCRs, clearance, or symptom resolution.

Sequencing was done on a sample of PBMCs or T cells enriched from blood (not recorded which). This rearrangement joins TRBV7-3 to TRBJ2-3; tentatively, D is TRBD2 (6 bases). The clonotype was recovered from a woman aged 50 to 60 who had recovered from COVID-19. The CDR3 DNA reads TGTGCCAGCAGTCCCGCCGGGGGAACTATAACAGATACGCAGTATTTT. It yields the protein CASSPAGGTITDTQYF.